This T cell receptor beta chain was documented in a study of shared clonotypes between healthy human individuals. Produced via immunoSEQ multiplex PCR; TCRdb's table is partial and in-frame only. The table shows 2.3 million or so clones, with just over 90% occurring only once. This CDR3 has 15 amino acids. V gave up 2 bases and J gave up 2 bases; unmatched junction bases: 3. Germline V gene data show CDR1 as KGHSH and CDR2 as LQKENI. Caucasian adults residing in Nashville, Tennessee made up all the donors. V gene TRBV18 combines with J gene TRBJ2-1; 7 bases map to TRBD1. The clonotype originates from a man between 18 and 35 years old in good health. Some clones in this sample may be carry-over from other donors' samples. Specimen: naive CD4+ T cells from PBMCs. The subset here: CD45RA+ positively selected. The CDR3 nucleotides read TGTGCCAGCTCACCAGACAGGGTTACCTACAATGAGCAGTTCTTC. Protein product: CASSPDRVTYNEQFF.